Sequencing of this T cell receptor beta chain was carried out in a study of Ad26.COV2.S vaccination and SARS-CoV-2 variants. Treatment in this sample: around 19 received Ad26.COV2.S at low or high dose, single or two shots; a few received placebo; per-sample allocation not given. Collection of samples fell on day 63 after the first vaccine or placebo injection. The data were produced by immunoSEQ multiplex PCR, yet TCRdb's version contains in-frame clones alone and is incomplete. The data show about 320,000 clones, around 81% seen once. V was cut by 3 bases and J by 0 bases, with 5 bases left in between. The CDR3 loop spans 13 amino acids. Germline assignment: CDR1 MNHEY and CDR2 SMNVEV (reference sequence).

Sequencing used peripheral blood, obtained in a trial of Ad26.COV2.S vaccine versus placebo. This sequence joins TRBV27 and TRBJ1-1; no clear D. This TCR derives from a person between 18 and 65 years old who received the Ad26.COV2.S COVID-19 vaccine or a placebo. The CDR3 spells CASSFQMNTEAFF. DNA for the CDR3: TGTGCCAGCAGTTTCCAGATGAACACTGAAGCTTTCTTT.